This TCR beta chain was retrieved from a study of TIL therapy for anti-PD-1-resistant metastatic lung cancer. Whole-study context: Patients had a median age of 54 years (range roughly 38-75). Study-wide results and caveats: Compared with baseline intratumoral T cells, expanded TIL cultures were more clonal and less diverse (6% vs 31%). Many TIL product clones were absent from baseline tumor, suggesting clonal contraction.

This was the immunoSEQ v3 assay. Sequenced by immunoSEQ multiplex PCR; TCRdb stores in-frame clones only, minus some. Of approximately 95,000 clones listed, 65% are singletons. Specified time point: pre-treatment sample, taken before nivolumab and TIL therapy. The tumor samples were excised metastases, mostly pleural nodules or supraclavicular lymph nodes. Tumors were harvested before any PD-1/PD-L1 blockade. As concerns this clone: Its antigen is undetermined.

Trimming pared 3 bases from V and 3 bases from J, leaving 14 bases between. Germline V gene lookup returns CDR1 DFQATT and CDR2 SNEGSKA (reference sequence). The CDR3 contains 14 residues. The V call is TRBV20-1, the J call TRBJ1-2; D possibly corresponds to TRBD1 (6 bases). This TCR was recovered from a person between 25 and 80 years old with non-small cell lung cancer. The specimen was tumor tissue, collected at baseline. In DNA, the CDR3 is TGCAGTGCTAGTGGCGGGGGCGCGGACTATGGCTACACCTTC. Protein: CSASGGGADYGYTF.